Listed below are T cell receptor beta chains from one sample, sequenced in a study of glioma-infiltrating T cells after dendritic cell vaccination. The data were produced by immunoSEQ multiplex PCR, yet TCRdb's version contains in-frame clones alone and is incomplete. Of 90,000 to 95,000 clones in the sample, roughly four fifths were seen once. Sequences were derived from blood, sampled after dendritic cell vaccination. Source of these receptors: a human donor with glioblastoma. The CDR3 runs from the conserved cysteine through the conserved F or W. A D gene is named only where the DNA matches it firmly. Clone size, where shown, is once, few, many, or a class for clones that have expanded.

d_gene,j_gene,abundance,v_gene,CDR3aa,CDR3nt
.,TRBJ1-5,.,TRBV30,CAWSPKGRGDQPQHF,TGTGCCTGGAGTCCCAAGGGCAGGGGTGATCAGCCCCAGCATTTT
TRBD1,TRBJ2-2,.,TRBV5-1,CASSVTGGSGELFF,TGCGCCAGCAGCGTAACAGGGGGGTCCGGGGAGCTGTTTTTT
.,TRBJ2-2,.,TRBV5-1,CASSSQGRKPGELFF,TGCGCCAGCAGCTCGCAGGGAAGAAAACCCGGGGAGCTGTTTTTT
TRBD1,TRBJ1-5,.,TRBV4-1,CASSLRQGGDQPQHF,TGCGCCAGCAGTCTACGACAGGGGGGGGATCAGCCCCAGCATTTT
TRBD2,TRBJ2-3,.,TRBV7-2,CASSLLAGGATDTQYF,TGTGCCAGCAGCCTTTTAGCGGGGGGAGCCACAGATACGCAGTATTTT
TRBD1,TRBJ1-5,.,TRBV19,CASSMGNRGAHSSNSNQPQHF,TGTGCCAGTAGTATGGGGAACAGGGGCGCGCATTCCTCCAATAGCAATCAGCCCCAGCATTTT
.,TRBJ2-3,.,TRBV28,CASSPLDTDTQYF,TGTGCCAGCAGTCCCTTAGACACAGATACGCAGTATTTT
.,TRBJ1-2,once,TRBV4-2,CASGIGTFNYGYTF,TGTGCCAGCGGAATTGGGACTTTTAACTATGGCTACACCTTC
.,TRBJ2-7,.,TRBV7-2,CASSLASGARYYEQYF,TGTGCCAGCAGCTTAGCGTCTGGGGCCAGATACTACGAGCAGTACTTC
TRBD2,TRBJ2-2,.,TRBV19,CASSRASGGTAGELFF,TGTGCCAGTAGTAGAGCTAGCGGGGGCACAGCCGGGGAGCTGTTTTTT
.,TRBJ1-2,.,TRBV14,CASSQDEGLTYGYTF,TGTGCCAGCAGCCAAGACGAAGGACTAACTTATGGCTACACCTTC
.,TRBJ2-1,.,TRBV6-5,CASSYSSGGTNEQFF,TGTGCCAGCAGTTACTCGAGTGGAGGTACCAATGAGCAGTTCTTC
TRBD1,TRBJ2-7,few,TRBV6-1,CASKMTGLHEQYF,TGTGCCAGCAAGATGACAGGGCTCCACGAGCAGTACTTC
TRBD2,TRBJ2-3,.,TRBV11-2,CASTLGGNTDTQYF,TGTGCCAGCACCTTGGGGGGGAACACAGATACGCAGTATTTT
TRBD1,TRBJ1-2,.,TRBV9,CASSAQTGGFGYTF,TGTGCCAGCAGCGCTCAGACAGGGGGCTTTGGCTACACCTTC
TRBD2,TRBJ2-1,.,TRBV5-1,CASSSKRTSGPGNEQFF,TGCGCCAGCAGCTCCAAAAGGACTAGCGGGCCGGGAAATGAGCAGTTCTTC
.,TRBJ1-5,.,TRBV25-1,CASKAENNQPQHF,TGTGCCAGCAAGGCGGAAAACAATCAGCCCCAGCATTTT
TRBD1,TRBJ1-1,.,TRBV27,CASSFMGTGRTEAFF,TGTGCCAGCAGCTTTATGGGGACAGGGCGGACTGAAGCTTTCTTT
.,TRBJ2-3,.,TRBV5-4,CASSLDLAGTDTQYF,TGTGCCAGCAGCTTGGATCTGGCTGGTACAGATACGCAGTATTTT
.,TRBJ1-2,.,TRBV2,CASSEATGSYGYTF,TGTGCCAGCAGTGAAGCAACGGGTAGTTATGGCTACACCTTC
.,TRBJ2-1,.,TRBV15,CATSSRAASGNEQFF,TGTGCCACCAGCAGCCGGGCGGCGAGCGGCAATGAGCAGTTCTTC
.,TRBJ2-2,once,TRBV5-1,CASRSVGELFF,TGCGCCAGCAGGTCCGTCGGGGAGCTGTTTTTT
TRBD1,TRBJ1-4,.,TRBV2,CASRGTGGEKLFF,TGTGCCAGCAGGGGGACAGGAGGGGAAAAACTGTTTTTT
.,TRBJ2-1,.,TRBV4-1,CASSRQGGNEQFF,TGCGCCAGCAGCCGGCAGGGTGGGAATGAGCAGTTCTTC
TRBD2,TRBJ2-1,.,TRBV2,CASSPGTSSSEQFF,TGTGCCAGCAGTCCCGGGACTAGCTCAAGTGAGCAGTTCTTC
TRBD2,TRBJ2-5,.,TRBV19,CASSDPGIAGALETQYF,TGTGCCAGTAGTGACCCGGGAATAGCGGGAGCGTTGGAGACCCAGTACTTC
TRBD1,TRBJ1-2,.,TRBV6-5,CASSTGQGAFSGYTF,TGTGCCAGCAGTACTGGACAGGGGGCGTTTAGTGGCTACACCTTC
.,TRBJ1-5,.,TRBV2,CASSEDIQPQHF,TGTGCCAGCAGTGAAGACATACAGCCCCAGCATTTT
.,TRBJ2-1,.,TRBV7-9,CASSTVGSGAYNEQFF,TGTGCCAGCAGCACTGTCGGGAGCGGCGCTTACAATGAGCAGTTCTTC
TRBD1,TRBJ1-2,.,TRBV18,CASSPTGVSYGYTF,TGTGCCAGCTCACCGACAGGGGTTAGCTATGGCTACACCTTC
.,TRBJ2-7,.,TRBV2,CASRIPTGVYEQYF,TGTGCCAGCAGGATCCCGACGGGGGTCTACGAGCAGTACTTC
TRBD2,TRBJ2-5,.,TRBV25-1,CASSTAGTRETQYF,TGTGCCAGCAGTACGGCCGGGACTAGAGAGACCCAGTACTTC
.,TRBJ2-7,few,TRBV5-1,CASSLAGNRKIEQYF,TGCGCCAGCAGCTTGGCAGGTAACAGGAAAATAGAGCAGTACTTC